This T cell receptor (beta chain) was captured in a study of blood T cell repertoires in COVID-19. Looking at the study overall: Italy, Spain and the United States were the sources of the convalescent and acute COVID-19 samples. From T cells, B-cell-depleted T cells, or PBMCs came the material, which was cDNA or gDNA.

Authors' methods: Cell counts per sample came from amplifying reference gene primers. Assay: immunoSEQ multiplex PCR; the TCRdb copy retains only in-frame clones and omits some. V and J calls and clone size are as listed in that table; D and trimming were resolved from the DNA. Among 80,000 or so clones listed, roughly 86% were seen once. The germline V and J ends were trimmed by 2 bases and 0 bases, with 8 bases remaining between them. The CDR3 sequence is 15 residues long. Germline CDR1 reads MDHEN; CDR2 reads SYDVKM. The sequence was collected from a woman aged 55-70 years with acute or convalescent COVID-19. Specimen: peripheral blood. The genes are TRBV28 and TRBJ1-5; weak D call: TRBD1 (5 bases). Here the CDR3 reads CASSLMGLSNQPQHF. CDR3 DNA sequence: TGTGCCAGCAGTTTAATGGGGCTTAGCAATCAGCCCCAGCATTTT.